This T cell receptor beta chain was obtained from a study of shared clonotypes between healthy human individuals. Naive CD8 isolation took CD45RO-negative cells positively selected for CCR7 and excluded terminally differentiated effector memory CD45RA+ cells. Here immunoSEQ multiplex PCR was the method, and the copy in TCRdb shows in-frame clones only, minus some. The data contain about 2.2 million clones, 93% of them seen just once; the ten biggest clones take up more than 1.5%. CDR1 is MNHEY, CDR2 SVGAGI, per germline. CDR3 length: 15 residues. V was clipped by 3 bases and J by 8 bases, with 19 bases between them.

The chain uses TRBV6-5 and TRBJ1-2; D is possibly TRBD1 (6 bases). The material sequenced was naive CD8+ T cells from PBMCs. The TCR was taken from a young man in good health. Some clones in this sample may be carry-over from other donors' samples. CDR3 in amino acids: CASSYYGGGAAGYTF. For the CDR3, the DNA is TGTGCCAGCAGTTATTACGGAGGGGGGGCGGCAGGCTACACCTTC.